A selection of T cell receptor beta chains follows, all from one sample in a study of blood T cells in healthy people across ages. TCRdb reanalysed the 5' RACE reads using MiXCR and keeps one entry per CDR3 protein. This sample has some 1.6 million distinct CDR3 sequences; 34% occur once, and the top ten carry about 11%. Sequenced sample: blood. These receptors were obtained from a woman between 25 and 40 years old in good health. Each CDR3 is given with its conserved first and last residue. The order of the fields is CDR3 DNA, CDR3 protein, J gene, D gene, clone size, V gene. The D gene is left open where the match is weak. Rows may omit the clone size; those that give it use once, few, many or a size class.

DNA: TGTGCCAGCAGCCCCCGACTAGCGGCGAACACCGGGGAGCTGTTTTTT
CDR3: CASSPRLAANTGELFF
J: TRBJ2-2
D: TRBD2
size: many
V: TRBV7-9

DNA: TGCGCCAGCAGCTTGCTTTTAGCGGGGGGGCAAACTCAAGAGACCCAGTACTTC
CDR3: CASSLLLAGGQTQETQYF
J: TRBJ2-5
D: TRBD2
size: few
V: TRBV5-1

DNA: TGTGCCAGCAGTTACCCGGGACAGGCCTACAATGAGCAGTTCTTC
CDR3: CASSYPGQAYNEQFF
J: TRBJ2-1
D: TRBD1
size: few
V: TRBV6-6

DNA: TGCGCCAGCAGCTCGCCCCGGGAGCCTCCTCTACGCTCTGGGGCCAACGTCCTGACTTTC
CDR3: CASSSPREPPLRSGANVLTF
J: TRBJ2-6
D: .
size: .
V: TRBV5-1

DNA: TGCGCCAGCAGCTTGGCCCTGACAAAAGAGACCCAGTACTTC
CDR3: CASSLALTKETQYF
J: TRBJ2-5
D: .
size: few
V: TRBV5-1

DNA: TGTGCCAGCAGCAAAGCGGAGCCCTGGGACAGGGTCTACAATGAGCAGTTCTTC
CDR3: CASSKAEPWDRVYNEQFF
J: TRBJ2-1
D: .
size: .
V: TRBV21-1

DNA: TGTGCCACCCGCGAGAACGGGGAAAATCAGCCCCAGCATTTT
CDR3: CATRENGENQPQHF
J: TRBJ1-5
D: .
size: .
V: TRBV2

DNA: TGTGCCAGCAGCTTCCTGTGGAACACTGAAGCTTTCTTT
CDR3: CASSFLWNTEAFF
J: TRBJ1-1
D: .
size: few
V: TRBV7-2

DNA: TGCAGCGTTGAGTGGGCCTGGGACGAAAAACTGTTTTTT
CDR3: CSVEWAWDEKLFF
J: TRBJ1-4
D: .
size: few
V: TRBV29-1

DNA: TGTGCCAGCAGCTTGGAAATATCTCGCGAGCAGTACTTC
CDR3: CASSLEISREQYF
J: TRBJ2-7
D: .
size: .
V: TRBV5-5